The T cell receptor beta chain under discussion was sequenced for a study of blood T cell repertoires in COVID-19. TCRdb's copy holds only in-frame clones and misses some; the assay was immunoSEQ multiplex PCR. Among approximately 670,000 clones listed, 85% to 90% were seen once. Between the trimmed V and J ends, which lost 5 bases and 3 bases, there was a span of 14 bases. The CDR3 is made up of 14 amino acids. Germline-derived CDR1 and CDR2 are MNHEY and SMNVEV (reference sequence). The sequencing input was peripheral blood. This chain links TRBV27 with TRBJ2-7; tentative D call: TRBD1 (6 bases). The receptor comes from a woman between 18 and 30 years old with acute or convalescent COVID-19. The chain's CDR3 is CASSPGTTYYEQYF. The CDR3 DNA sequence: TGTGCCAGCAGTCCCGGGACAACCTACTACGAGCAGTACTTC.